The 22 T cell receptor beta chains below all came from one sample that was sequenced in a study of shared clonotypes between healthy human individuals. Assay used: immunoSEQ multiplex PCR; TCRdb lists only in-frame clones, some missing. Of under 1,100,000 clones in the sample, approximately 80% were seen once. The specimen sequenced was memory CD4+ T cells from PBMCs. Subset specified: CD45RA-negative fraction. The source of these receptors is a young man in good health. Some clones in this sample may be carry-over from other donors' samples.

The chain has TRBV6-1 and TRBJ2-7; 9 bases line up with TRBD1. The junction had 9 bases not matched to a gene; V was cut back by 0 bases and J by 3 bases. There are 17 residues in the CDR3. The germline V gene encodes CDR1 MNHNS and CDR2 SASEGT. This CDR3 is CASSEATGGKVFYEQYF. The CDR3 DNA sequence: TGTGCCAGCAGTGAAGCGACAGGGGGTAAGGTCTTCTACGAGCAGTACTTC.

This clone showed up many times. The chain joins TRBV4-2 to TRBJ2-2; D ambiguous. Germline CDR1 is LGHNA and CDR2 is YNFKEQ. Trimming stripped 0 bases from V and 5 bases from J, with 7 bases between. The CDR3 is 14 residues long. Written as DNA, the CDR3 is TGTGCCAGCAGCCAAGAGTGGATTACCGGGGAGCTGTTTTTT. Translation gives CASSQEWITGELFF.

The sample holds a few counts of this clone. The V and J genes are TRBV19 and TRBJ1-4; D is unclear. Trimming removed 4 bases at V and 0 bases at J, with 6 bases between. The CDR3 is 14 residues long. Germline CDR1 is LNHDA and CDR2 is SQIVND (reference sequence). The CDR3 DNA follows: TGTGCCAGTAGTAGGTGGGCAACTAATGAAAAACTGTTTTTT. This encodes CASSRWATNEKLFF.

The chain recombines TRBV28 with TRBJ2-7, with D maybe TRBD2 (5 bases). V was pared by 8 bases and J by 0 bases, with 14 bases between. Germline values: CDR1 MDHEN, CDR2 SYDVKM. The CDR3 is made up of 14 amino acids. This CDR3 reads CASYSGGRSYEQYF. The CDR3 DNA reads as TGTGCCAGCTACTCGGGCGGGCGCTCCTACGAGCAGTACTTC.

This clone was counted between two and nine times. This likely traces to a read error, being one base from a far larger clone. The conserved final phenylalanine or tryptophan is absent from the CDR3, which likely points to a read error. This chain uses TRBV9 with TRBJ2-7, with 8 bases identical to TRBD1. The CDR3 consists of 14 residues. Trimming took 3 bases from V and 2 from J; bases not matched to a gene: 4. Germline CDR1 and CDR2: SGDLS and YYNGEE. The CDR3 sequence is CASSEQGVPYEQYL. In nucleotides, the CDR3 is TGTGCCAGCAGCGAACAGGGGGTGCCCTACGAGCAGTACCTC.

This clone came up many times. At one end, the junction sequence differs from germline, possibly due to a read error. This sequence joins TRBV6-1 and TRBJ1-4; possibly TRBD1 for D (6 bases). The J call may be faulty, since TRBJ2-2 better matches the DNA end. The CDR3 consists of 14 residues. Per the germline V gene, CDR1 is MNHNS and CDR2 is SASEGT. CDR3: CASGEEQGIKELFF. CDR3 sequence (DNA): TGTGCCAGCGGTGAGGAACAGGGTATAAAGGAGCTGTTTTTT.

V gene TRBV4-3 combines with J gene TRBJ2-1; no clear D gene. The V gene lost 0 bases and the J gene lost 5 bases, with 11 bases spanning the gap. Germline V lookup: CDR1 LGHNA, CDR2 YSLEER. This CDR3 spans 15 amino acids. The CDR3 DNA reads as TGCGCCAGCAGCCAAGATGCCAGGTATAACAATGAGCAGTTCTTC. It is translated as CASSQDARYNNEQFF.

This clone showed up just a few times. Distinct nucleotide sequences in the sample also encode this CDR3. The chain recombines TRBV14 with TRBJ1-2; D gene ambiguous. V lost 0 bases and J 3 bases, leaving 5 bases between the germline ends. The CDR3 length is 13 residues. Per germline, CDR1 SGHDN and CDR2 FVKESK. Here the CDR3 reads CASSQERHYGYTF. The CDR3 DNA is TGTGCCAGCAGCCAAGAAAGGCACTATGGCTACACCTTC.

Worth noting for this clone: The same CDR3 can be traced to other DNA sequences in this sample. The chain joins TRBV5-1 to TRBJ2-1; 11 nucleotides agree with TRBD2. This CDR3 is 15 amino acids long. V dropped 2 bases and J dropped 6; count of bases not matched to a gene: 4. CDR1 and CDR2 from the germline V gene are SGHRS and YFSETQ. Written as DNA, the CDR3 is TGCGCCAGCAGCTTTTTAGCGGGAGGGCCCAATGAGCAGTTCTTC. Translation gives CASSFLAGGPNEQFF.

The rearrangement links TRBV4-2 to TRBJ1-4; D ambiguous. V lost 4 bases, J lost 8 bases, and 14 bases lay in between. Germline loops: CDR1 LGHNA, CDR2 YNFKEQ. CDR3 length: 14 amino acids. CDR3 sequence reads: CASSPQDLGEKLFF. CDR3 in DNA: TGTGCCAGCAGCCCCCAAGACTTGGGGGAAAAACTGTTTTTT.

Concerning this clone: A much larger clone is a single base away; this may be a read error. The rearrangement links TRBV29-1 to TRBJ1-5; 7 bases agree with TRBD1. Unmatched junction bases numbered 12, after V lost 4 bases and J lost 6 bases. The germline gives CDR1 SQVTM, CDR2 ANQGSEA. The CDR3 length is 15 residues. Written as DNA, the CDR3 is TGCAGCGTTGTAATAAGCGGAGGGGGCGGTCAGCCCCAGCATTTT. Translated: CSVVISGGGGQPQHF.

The V gene is TRBV14, the J gene TRBJ2-5; no reliable D call. CDR3 size: 11 residues. CDR1 and CDR2 from the germline V gene are SGHDN and FVKESK. Trimming left V 3 bases short and J 5 bases short, with 4 bases between. As DNA, the CDR3 is TGTGCCAGCAGCCAGGTTGAGACCCAGTACTTC. This translates into CASSQVETQYF.

This clone was seen more than once but under ten times. The chain is built from TRBV6-1 and TRBJ1-1; D gene uncertain. Germline V gene data show CDR1 as MNHNS and CDR2 as SASEGT. Deletions cut 7 bases from V and 1 base from J, with 16 bases between. There are 15 residues in the CDR3. Written as DNA, the CDR3 is TGTGCCAGCACCCCGCATTGGAGACAGAACACTGAAGCTTTCTTT. Amino acid sequence: CASTPHWRQNTEAFF.

The chain links TRBV7-9 to TRBJ2-3, with D perhaps matching TRBD1 or TRBD2 (5 bases each). The CDR3 consists of 16 residues. Germline loops: CDR1 SEHNR, CDR2 FQNEAQ (reference sequence). Trimming took 4 bases from V and 1 from J, leaving 15 bases between them. The CDR3 protein is CASSYPIGTGTDTQYF. The CDR3 DNA reads TGTGCCAGCAGCTACCCGATTGGGACGGGCACAGATACGCAGTATTTT.

This chain joins TRBV6-5 and TRBJ2-7; either TRBD1 or TRBD2 may fit D (6 bases each). CDR3 size: 14 residues. CDR1 is MNHEY, CDR2 SVGAGI, per germline. Trimming shortened V by 2 bases and J by 4 bases, and 12 bases separated the two germline ends. The CDR3 loop is CASSYTGAHYEQYF. DNA of the CDR3: TGTGCCAGCAGTTACACGGGGGCCCATTACGAGCAGTACTTC.

This chain uses TRBV5-1 with TRBJ2-7; D unclear. CDR3 size: 13 residues. The V end lost 1 base, the J end lost 4 bases, and 9 bases lay between the germline ends. Germline V gene data show CDR1 as SGHRS and CDR2 as YFSETQ. CDR3 sequence (DNA): TGCGCCAGCAGCTTGTACCCAGATTACGAGCAGTACTTC. Translated, it gives CASSLYPDYEQYF.

The chain is built from TRBV7-8 and TRBJ1-2; D is undetermined. V lost 5 bases to trimming and J lost 3 bases, with 10 bases between them. Germline assignment: CDR1 SGHVS and CDR2 FQNEAQ. This CDR3 is built from 13 residues. The CDR3 nucleotides read TGTGCCAGCAGCCTTGGACGGGACTATGGCTACACCTTC. Its protein is CASSLGRDYGYTF.

V and J are TRBV6-6 and TRBJ1-3; D ambiguous. The CDR3 is made up of 11 amino acids. V was clipped by 8 bases and J by 4 bases, with 6 bases between them. Germline CDR1 MNHNY, CDR2 SVGAGI (reference sequence). This CDR3 is CASFRGNTIYF. In DNA form, the CDR3 reads TGTGCCAGCTTCAGGGGAAACACCATATATTTT.

Turning to this clone: Other nucleotide sequences from this sample produce the same CDR3. V usage is TRBV5-6 and J usage is TRBJ1-4; 11 bases are shared with TRBD1. The V and J ends lost 4 bases and 0 bases, in that order; junction bases with no gene match: 2. The CDR3 has 16 amino acids. The germline CDR1 and CDR2 sequences are SGHDT and YYEEEE. DNA for the CDR3: TGTGCCAGCAGCCTGGGACAGGGGGCAACTAATGAAAAACTGTTTTTT. This translates into CASSLGQGATNEKLFF.

The J gene is TRBJ2-1, the V gene TRBV27, with TRBD1 as a possible D gene (6 bases). Trimming removed 3 bases from V and 6 bases from J, with 15 bases in between. The CDR3 sequence is 15 residues long. Looked up from germline, CDR1 is MNHEY and CDR2 is SMNVEV (reference sequence). The CDR3 DNA sequence: TGTGCCAGCAGTTTCGGGCAGGGGTTCCGCAATGAGCAGTTCTTC. This gives the protein CASSFGQGFRNEQFF.

As regards this clone: Different DNA sequences within this sample yield the same CDR3. The CDR3 DNA follows: TGTGCCACCAGCGGGGTCAACTATGGCTACACCTTC. Translating gives CATSGVNYGYTF. The V gene is TRBV15, the J gene TRBJ1-2; D is undetermined. The germline V gene has CDR1 LNHNV and CDR2 YYDKDF (reference sequence). The CDR3 has 12 amino acids. V was trimmed by 5 bases and J by 2 bases, leaving 6 bases between them.

This clone was recorded once. This chain links TRBV29-1 with TRBJ2-7; TRBD2 aligns across 7 bases. Looked up from germline, CDR1 is SQVTM and CDR2 is ANQGSEA. The CDR3 has 11 residues. The V segment lost 7 bases and the J segment 5 bases; nucleotides outside the gene matches: 5. The CDR3 here is CSGGGGDEQYF. CDR3 DNA: TGCAGCGGGGGGGGTGGGGACGAGCAGTACTTC.